Below are 6 T cell receptor beta chains sequenced from a single sample in a study of monozygotic twins with inflammatory bowel disease. Using the 5' RACE reads, TCRdb records one entry per CDR3 protein without DNA. Its clone listing holds 300,000 to 350,000 distinct CDR3 sequences. Sequenced input: blood. The receptors were sampled from a human donor with ulcerative colitis or Crohn's disease, or a healthy co-twin of an affected twin (not recorded which).

This chain joins TRBV7-9 and TRBJ1-1. Germline V gene data show CDR1 as SEHNR and CDR2 as FQNEAQ (reference sequence). The CDR3 loop spans 14 amino acids. CDR3 protein: CASSPERLNTEAFF.

This chain joins TRBV29-1 and TRBJ2-3. CDR1 SQVTM and CDR2 ANQGSEA come from the germline V gene. The length of the CDR3 is 12 residues. CDR3 amino acids: CSVAGSTDTQYF.

V is TRBV6-1 and J is TRBJ1-6; TCRdb's assignment of TRBD1 cannot be checked, as there is no DNA. CDR3 length equals 17 residues. Germline assignment: CDR1 MNHNS and CDR2 SASEGT. This chain's CDR3 is CASNLGPGESYNSPLHF.

The gene calls are TRBV4-1 and TRBJ2-7; TCRdb picks TRBD2, but there is no DNA to check that call. Germline CDR1 reads MGHRA; CDR2 reads YSYEKL. The CDR3 loop spans 15 amino acids. The CDR3 here is CASSRGTSGTYEQYF.

The V and J genes are TRBV5-1 and TRBJ1-6. The CDR3 spans 15 residues. In germline, CDR1 is SGHRS, CDR2 YFSETQ. CDR3 residues: CASSRLDGDNSPLHF.

This chain uses TRBV30 with TRBJ1-1. The CDR3 covers 17 residues. Per germline, CDR1 GTSNPN and CDR2 SVGIG (reference sequence). The CDR3 loop is CAWSVRTSALTIEEAFF.